Listed here is a single TCR beta chain. The target antigen is unknown. Expressed TCRB transcripts were sequenced, since all the RNA that had been isolated was reverse transcribed. TCRdb's table, derived via immunoSEQ multiplex PCR, lists solely in-frame clones and lacks some. The profile covers approximately 44,000 clones, with approximately 72% appearing a single time and approximately 2% taken by the ten largest. The entry originates in a study of beta chain features in type 1 diabetes. Study information: What patients shared with healthy donors was a similar profile of age, gender and cell yields.

Study-level points and caveats: All four CD4+ subsets of Type 1 diabetes patients contained TCRB CDR3s that were moderately but significantly shorter.

The V and J ends lost 0 bases and 0 bases respectively, with 8 bases between them. This CDR3 is 15 amino acids long. Germline V gives CDR1 MNHEY, CDR2 SVGAGI. The rearrangement uses TRBV6-5 and TRBJ1-2; TRBD1 might be the D (5 bases). Sequencing input: Tregs from blood. The sequence was obtained from a woman younger than 30 with type 1 diabetes. The CDR3 DNA reads as TGTGCCAGCAGTTACTCGGGGACTACTAACTATGGCTACACCTTC. It specifies CASSYSGTTNYGYTF.